This is a list of T cell receptor beta chains from one sample in a study of tumor-infiltrating lymphocytes in localized non-small cell lung cancer. Sequencing used immunoSEQ multiplex PCR; TCRdb keeps in-frame clones, though not all of them. The sample yields roughly 10,000 clones, under 85% seen once. The sample taken for sequencing was lung tumor tissue. All receptors derive from a human donor with non-small cell lung cancer. Both conserved end residues are part of each CDR3. A D gene is named only where the DNA matches it firmly. Clone size is given for some rows only: seen once, a few or many times, or a class if the clone is expanded.

TRBJ1-1 - - TRBV5-1 TGCGCCAGCAGCTTGGAGCTGAACACTGAAGCTTTCTTT CASSLELNTEAFF
TRBJ2-7 TRBD2 - TRBV7-1 TGTGCCAGCAGCCGGGGGGGACGGGACCTCTACGAGCAGTACTTC CASSRGGRDLYEQYF
TRBJ2-6 - - TRBV5-1 TGCGCCAGCAGCTTCGACGGGGCTGGGGCCAACGTCCTGACTTTC CASSFDGAGANVLTF
TRBJ1-2 - - TRBV6-5 TGTGCCAGCAGTTACTCGCCTCCGAACTATGGCTACACCTTC CASSYSPPNYGYTF
TRBJ2-7 - once TRBV27 TGTGCCAGCAGTGCGGTGACGGGGGAGCAGTACTTC CASSAVTGEQYF
TRBJ1-1 TRBD1 - TRBV2 TGTGCCAGCAGAGACGAAGGGACAGCTTACACTGAAGCTTTCTTT CASRDEGTAYTEAFF
TRBJ2-7 - - TRBV21-1 TGTGCCAGCAACGGGAGACAGGGAAGTCGGCAGTACTTC CASNGRQGSRQYF
TRBJ2-2 TRBD1 - TRBV7-3 TGTGCCAGCAGCTTAGCCGGGACAGGAGCCACCGGGGAGCTGTTTTTT CASSLAGTGATGELFF
TRBJ2-2 - - TRBV4-3 TGCGCCAGCAGCCAAGGGGTCCATAGCGGTGGCACCGGGGAGCTGTTTTTT CASSQGVHSGGTGELFF
TRBJ2-3 - - TRBV4-1 TGCGCCAGCAGCCAAATAAGGACCCGCCCCGCAGATACGCAGTATTTT CASSQIRTRPADTQYF
TRBJ1-1 TRBD1 - TRBV9 TGTGCCAGCAGCGGGACAGGGGGAAGGGAAGCTTTCTTT CASSGTGGREAFF
TRBJ1-1 - few TRBV7-9 TGTGCCAGCAGTTTAGACATGAACACTGAAGCTTTCTTT CASSLDMNTEAFF
TRBJ1-1 TRBD1 - TRBV19 TGTGCCAGTAGAATTTCCGGGACAGGGTACACTGAAGCTTTCTTT CASRISGTGYTEAFF
TRBJ2-6 - - TRBV5-1 TGCGCCAGCAGCTTACAGTGGAGCTCTGGGGCCAACGTCCTGACTTTC CASSLQWSSGANVLTF
TRBJ1-4 TRBD1 - TRBV5-4 TGTGCCAGCAGCAAGAGAACAGGGGGCGAATTTGAAAAACTGTTTTTT CASSKRTGGEFEKLFF
TRBJ2-1 TRBD1 - TRBV5-1 TGCGCCAGCAGCCCCGAAAGGACAGGGGGAAATGAGCAGTTCTTC CASSPERTGGNEQFF
TRBJ1-5 - - TRBV9 TGTGCCAGCAGCTCCAGGGGAGGGGAGCCCCAGCATTTT CASSSRGGEPQHF
TRBJ1-2 TRBD1 - TRBV29-1 TGCAGCGTTGAAGATAGGGCAGGGGGCAGGGGCTACACCTTC CSVEDRAGGRGYTF
TRBJ2-1 - - TRBV5-1 TGCGCCAGCAGCTTAGACAATGAGCAGTTCTTC CASSLDNEQFF
TRBJ1-2 - once TRBV19 TGTGCCAGTAGTATAGTAGGAAGGGGGGACTATGGCTACACCTTC CASSIVGRGDYGYTF
TRBJ2-2 TRBD2 - TRBV30 TGTGCCTGGACCCATCCCAGCGGGGGGCCTCTCCGGGAGCTGTTTTTT CAWTHPSGGPLRELFF
TRBJ2-5 - once TRBV7-6 TGTGCCAGCAGCTTAGGTGCGGGGAGCCAAGAGACCCAGTACTTC CASSLGAGSQETQYF
TRBJ2-3 - - TRBV6-5 TGTGCCAGCAGTTACTCGGACGCCGGTCACGCAGATACGCAGTATTTT CASSYSDAGHADTQYF
TRBJ2-3 TRBD2 - TRBV29-1 TGCAGCGTTGAGGGGACTAGCGGGAGTAGAAACGGCGATACGCAGTATTTT CSVEGTSGSRNGDTQYF
TRBJ2-7 - - TRBV4-1 TGCGCCGAGCTGAGGGAACCGAGGGACTACGAGCAGTACTTC CAELREPRDYEQYF
TRBJ2-5 TRBD2 - TRBV7-6 TGTGCCAGCAGCTTATTCCTAGCGGGGGGGGCACAAGAGACCCAGTACTTC CASSLFLAGGAQETQYF
TRBJ2-6 - - TRBV30 TGTGCCTGGAGCCTACACTCTGGGGCCAACGTCCTGACTTTC CAWSLHSGANVLTF
TRBJ1-1 - - TRBV5-1 TGCGCCAGCAGCTTGACAGGGTCGAACACTGAAGCTTTCTTT CASSLTGSNTEAFF
TRBJ1-1 - - TRBV15 TGTGCCACCAGCAGAGGGTCGCAGGGAGGAACTGAAGCTTTCTTT CATSRGSQGGTEAFF
TRBJ1-2 - few TRBV27 TGTGCCAGCAGTCCCTACCGCACGACACACGGCGACTATGGCTACACCTTC CASSPYRTTHGDYGYTF
TRBJ2-7 TRBD1 - TRBV30 TGTGCCTGGCAGACAGGGAACCACGAGCAGTACTTC CAWQTGNHEQYF
TRBJ2-3 - once TRBV5-1 TGCGCCAGCAGCTTGGGAGGGGACGGGCTCACAGATACGCAGTATTTT CASSLGGDGLTDTQYF
TRBJ1-4 - - TRBV2 TGTGCCAGCAGCAGACAGTATTATGAAAAACTGTTTTTT CASSRQYYEKLFF
TRBJ2-6 - - TRBV7-9 TGTGCCAGCAGCTCCAGGGTCACCCGCTCTGGGGCCAACGTCCTGACTTTC CASSSRVTRSGANVLTF
TRBJ2-3 - - TRBV29-1 TGCAGCGTTGACGGGCTAGATGGAGATACGCAGTATTTT CSVDGLDGDTQYF
TRBJ2-7 - once TRBV5-1 TGCGCCAGCAGCTTGTCCGGGGGATACGAGCAGTACTTC CASSLSGGYEQYF
TRBJ2-3 - once TRBV9 TGTGCCAGCAGCCCTTTCACAGATACGCAGTATTTT CASSPFTDTQYF
TRBJ2-1 - - TRBV19 TGTGCCAGTAGCATCCGGGGGGCCCACTTGTACAATGAGCAGTTCTTC CASSIRGAHLYNEQFF
TRBJ1-5 TRBD1 - TRBV19 TGTGCCAGTCGGGACAGGGATCAGCCCCAGCATTTT CASRDRDQPQHF
TRBJ1-1 TRBD1 - TRBV5-1 TGCGCCAGCAGCTTCGGGGCAGGGGGGAACACTGAAGCTTTCTTT CASSFGAGGNTEAFF
TRBJ1-4 - once TRBV6-5 TGTGCCAGCAGTTACTCATCCTCTCCTAATGAAAAACTGTTTTTT CASSYSSSPNEKLFF
TRBJ1-2 - few TRBV6-5 TGTGCCAGCAGCCTAAACCGGGACGTTGATGGCTACACCTTC CASSLNRDVDGYTF
TRBJ2-1 TRBD2 once TRBV4-1 TGCGCCAGCAGCCGAGCGGGGACTACTACAAGTGAGCAGTTCTTC CASSRAGTTTSEQFF
TRBJ1-2 - few TRBV2 TGTGCCAGCAGTGAGCCCGCTTATGGCTACACCTTC CASSEPAYGYTF
TRBJ1-1 TRBD1 few TRBV28 TGTGCCAGCAGCATACCGACAGGGGTGACTGAAGCTTTCTTT CASSIPTGVTEAFF
TRBJ2-3 - medium-sized TRBV9 TGTGCCAGCAGCGTAGTTGGCAGGGCTGATACGCAGTATTTT CASSVVGRADTQYF
TRBJ2-7 TRBD1 - TRBV2 TGTGCCAGCAGCTTCGACAGGGAGAAAGACCAGTACTTC CASSFDREKDQYF
TRBJ2-6 - - TRBV5-1 TGCGCCAGCAGCCCATCCTCAGGGGTCGCTGGGGCCAACGTCCTGACTTTC CASSPSSGVAGANVLTF
TRBJ1-6 - - TRBV19 TGTGCCAGTTCCGGAGAGGGGCGTTATAATTCACCCCTCCACTTT CASSGEGRYNSPLHF
TRBJ1-5 - - TRBV10-2 TGCGCCAGCAGTGCCACGGGAGGGGGTCAGCCCCAGCATTTT CASSATGGGQPQHF
TRBJ2-7 - - TRBV7-6 TGTGCCAGCAGCTTAGGGGCTTCCTACGAGCAGTACTTC CASSLGASYEQYF
TRBJ1-3 - few TRBV5-1 TGCGCCAGCAGCTTCTCACTCTCTGGAAACACCATATATTTT CASSFSLSGNTIYF
TRBJ2-3 - few TRBV9 TGTGCCAGCAGCGTAGCTGGACCCTACAGCACAGATACGCAGTATTTT CASSVAGPYSTDTQYF